Shown below are 32 T cell receptor beta chains from a single sample sequenced in a study of spatial heterogeneity in lung cancer (dated by TCRdb to the late 2010s). Library construction relied on 5' RACE. Sequencing used a NextSeq 500. TCRdb applied fastp at Q25 and MiXCR to the public reads, then kept only in-frame beta chains. Rows matching on CDR3 protein sequence are summarized as one entry with the most common DNA and genes. The sample includes about 80,000 distinct CDR3 sequences, with 8% observed a single time. Approximately 6.3% of the sample rests with the top ten. The sample's time point label, in plain terms: sample taken at primary tumor resection. Sequenced material: PBMCs, taken at surgery. Every receptor here comes from a male donor with early-stage non-small cell lung cancer.

In its sample, this clonotype was seen many times. The chain recombines TRBV6-2 or TRBV6-3 with TRBJ2-7, with TRBD1 matching over 10 bases. The CDR3 covers 15 residues. With 2 bases clipped from V and 6 bases from J, the junction kept 7 bases outside the gene matches. Looked up from germline, CDR1 is MNHEY and CDR2 is SVGEGT. CDR3 sequence (DNA): TGTGCCAGCAGTTACGTGGGACAGGGGTTCGGCGAGCAGTACTTC. Amino acid sequence: CASSYVGQGFGEQYF.

This chain links TRBV24-1 with TRBJ1-2, with TRBD1 matching over 7 bases. Losses at the gene ends were 5 bases for V and 2 bases for J; bases not matched to a gene: 1. This CDR3 has 13 residues. Germline values: CDR1 KGHDR, CDR2 SFDVKD. CDR3 amino acids: CATSGTGNYGYTF. The CDR3 DNA sequence: TGTGCCACCAGTGGGACAGGAAACTATGGCTACACCTTC.

The chain is built from TRBV7-2 and TRBJ2-7; D gene uncertain. V was clipped by 4 bases and J by 5 bases, with 15 bases between them. Germline V CDR1 and CDR2: SGHTA, FQGNSA. The CDR3 has 14 amino acids. The CDR3 loop is CASSSAFRPHEQYF. DNA for the CDR3: TGTGCCAGCAGCTCCGCCTTCCGACCCCACGAGCAGTACTTC.

The chain combines TRBV5-1 with TRBJ2-5; TRBD2 might be the D (6 bases). Trimming cost V 3 bases and J 4 bases, with 16 bases left between them. There are 15 residues in the CDR3. Germline CDR1 SGHRS, CDR2 YFSETQ. CDR3 nucleotide sequence: TGCGCCAGCAGCTCTCTCTCCAGTAGCGGAGAGACCCAGTACTTC. This translates into CASSSLSSSGETQYF.

The sample holds many counts of this clonotype. CDR3 sequence: CASSRLQGTQPQHF. The CDR3 coding sequence is TGTGCCAGCAGCCGCTTACAGGGTACTCAGCCCCAGCATTTT. The chain couples TRBV7-2 to TRBJ1-5; tentative D call: TRBD1 (6 bases). Trimming took off 5 bases at V and 6 bases at J, with 14 bases between the two ends. The CDR3 length is 14 residues. Germline values: CDR1 SGHTA, CDR2 FQGNSA.

This clonotype was found many times. The chain recombines TRBV2 with TRBJ1-1, with 7 bases aligning to TRBD1. This CDR3 is 15 amino acids long. V lost 7 bases, J lost 1 base, and 9 bases stayed unmatched. Germline V gives CDR1 SNHLY, CDR2 FYNNEI. Written as DNA, the CDR3 is TGTGCCAGCAAATCGCAGGGGGTGTGGAACACTGAAGCTTTCTTT. The encoded protein is CASKSQGVWNTEAFF.

This rearrangement joins TRBV7-9 to TRBJ2-4; possibly TRBD1 or TRBD2 for D (5 bases each). Per germline, CDR1 SEHNR and CDR2 FQNEAQ (reference sequence). The CDR3 sequence is 13 residues long. V was trimmed by 1 base and J by 8 bases, leaving 9 bases between them. The CDR3 DNA reads TGTGCCAGCAGCTTAGGTGGGGGAGACATTCAGTACTTC. Its protein is CASSLGGGDIQYF.

The chain is built from TRBV6-2 or TRBV6-3 and TRBJ1-5; tentative D call: TRBD1 (6 bases). CDR3 length: 13 amino acids. Trimming took off 6 bases at V and 11 bases at J, with 17 bases between the two ends. Germline V gives CDR1 MNHEY, CDR2 SVGEGT. The CDR3 DNA is TGTGCCAGCAGCCAGACAGGCCGCGAGGCCCAGCATTTT. It codes for CASSQTGREAQHF.

The table lists this clonotype with a few counts. The chain is built from TRBV2 and TRBJ1-2; TRBD1 is a possible D gene (6 bases). The CDR3 sequence is 16 residues long. Germline CDR1 reads SNHLY; CDR2 reads FYNNEI. Deletions cut 5 bases from V and 2 bases from J, with 18 bases between. The CDR3 sequence is CASSWTEASPNYGYTF. In nucleotides, the CDR3 is TGTGCCAGCAGTTGGACAGAGGCTTCCCCCAACTATGGCTACACCTTC. The complete variable domain, with remaining parts taken from reference TRBV2 and TRBJ1-2, reads EPEVTQTPSHQVTQMGQEVILRCVPISNHLYFYWYRQILGQKVEFLVSFYNNEISEKSEIFDDQFSVERPDGSNFTLKIRSTKLEDSAMYFCASSWTEASPNYGYTFGSGTRLTVV.

The chain joins TRBV20-1 to TRBJ2-1, with D hard to call. The CDR3 is made up of 18 amino acids. Germline V gives CDR1 DFQATT, CDR2 SNEGSKA (reference sequence). Trimming cost V 4 bases and J 0 bases, with 22 bases left between them. CDR3: CSATPSNGFFGSYNEQFF. CDR3 coding DNA: TGCAGTGCTACCCCGTCGAACGGTTTCTTCGGCTCCTACAATGAGCAGTTCTTC.

The CDR3 sequence: CASSQYGTGNQPQHF. DNA for the CDR3: TGTGCCAGCAGCCAGTACGGGACAGGGAATCAGCCCCAGCATTTT. The chain combines TRBV4-2 with TRBJ1-5; 9 bases match TRBD1. The CDR3 runs 15 residues. V lost 3 bases to trimming and J lost 4 bases; unmatched junction nucleotides: 4. Germline V gene lookup returns CDR1 LGHNA and CDR2 YNFKEQ.

This clonotype has ten or more counts. The chain is built from TRBV20-1 and TRBJ1-5; TRBD1 might be the D (5 bases). The CDR3 has 15 residues. Germline CDR1 DFQATT, CDR2 SNEGSKA (reference sequence). V lost 7 bases and J lost 2, with 18 bases in between. This CDR3 is CSVRVSGRRNQPQHF. In DNA form, the CDR3 reads TGCAGTGTCCGGGTCTCGGGGCGGCGCAATCAGCCCCAGCATTTT.

This clonotype has a count of ten or more. J is TRBJ2-2 and V is TRBV3-1; D possibly corresponds to TRBD2 (5 bases). The CDR3 runs to 14 residues. Between the trimmed V and J ends, which lost 2 bases and 6 bases, there was a span of 10 bases. Per germline, CDR1 LGHDT and CDR2 YNNKEL (reference sequence). CDR3 region: CASSQRAVPGELFF. CDR3 in DNA: TGTGCCAGCAGCCAAAGAGCGGTACCCGGGGAGCTGTTTTTT. Supplemented by reference TRBV3-1 and TRBJ2-2, the full variable domain reads DTAVSQTPKYLVTQMGNDKSIKCEQNLGHDTMYWYKQDSKKFLKIMFSYNNKELIINETVPNRFSPKSPDKAHLNLHINSLELGDSAVYFCASSQRAVPGELFFGEGSRLTVL.

This clonotype showed up many times. The V and J genes are TRBV21-1 and TRBJ1-1; the table's D gene call, TRBD1, was not cross checked with the DNA. TRBV21-1 is listed as a pseudogene. There are 14 residues in the CDR3. CDR3 amino acids: CASSIGGSGAEAFF. The CDR3 nucleotides read TGTGCCAGCAGCATTGGGGGCTCAGGGGCTGAAGCTTTCTTT.

The chain couples TRBV20-1 to TRBJ1-1; maybe TRBD1 (5 bases). Germline V gene sequence: CDR1 DFQATT, CDR2 SNEGSKA (reference sequence). Trimming stripped 5 bases from V and 3 bases from J, with 7 bases between. The CDR3 consists of 11 residues. CDR3: CSAYRYTEAFF. For the CDR3, the DNA is TGCAGTGCTTACAGGTACACTGAAGCTTTCTTT.

The CDR3 sequence: CASSLTGGAFDEKLFF. In DNA, the CDR3 is TGTGCCAGCAGCTTGACAGGGGGCGCGTTCGATGAAAAACTGTTTTTT. The V gene is TRBV27, the J gene TRBJ1-4; 10 positions agree with TRBD1. The CDR3 spans 16 residues. Trimming took 6 bases from V and 6 from J; bases not matched to a gene: 10. Germline V CDR1 and CDR2: MNHEY, SMNVEV (reference sequence).

This clonotype was detected ten times or more. The CDR3 coding sequence is TGTGCCAGCAGCCATAGTGCAGCAGTGGACACTGAAGCTTTCTTT. This sequence encodes CASSHSAAVDTEAFF. This sequence joins TRBV3-1 and TRBJ1-1; D not certain. V was trimmed by 3 bases and J by 3 bases, leaving 14 bases between them. This CDR3 spans 15 amino acids. Germline V gene lookup returns CDR1 LGHDT and CDR2 YNNKEL (reference sequence).

There are a few counts of this clonotype. The chain has TRBV11-2 and TRBJ1-2; D is ambiguous. The CDR3 contains 15 residues. Germline V gene data show CDR1 as SGHAT and CDR2 as FQNNGV. V was trimmed by 2 bases and J by 2 bases, leaving 12 bases between them. The CDR3 sequence is CASSLLHTLNYGYTF. The CDR3 bases are TGTGCCAGCAGCTTACTCCACACCTTAAACTATGGCTACACCTTC.

This clonotype was recorded at least ten times. The V and J genes are TRBV27 and TRBJ2-2; D ambiguous. Germline CDR1 is MNHEY and CDR2 is SMNVEV (reference sequence). The length of the CDR3 is 13 residues. The germline V and J ends were trimmed by 8 bases and 2 bases, with 9 bases remaining between them. The CDR3 here is CASEDGNTGELFF. CDR3 coding DNA: TGTGCCAGCGAAGACGGAAACACCGGGGAGCTGTTTTTT.

This clonotype was observed at least ten times. This sequence joins TRBV2 and TRBJ1-1; 8 bases agree with TRBD1. This CDR3 spans 14 amino acids. Germline CDR1 reads SNHLY; CDR2 reads FYNNEI. J lost 5 bases, V lost 5 bases, and 7 bases had no gene match. This CDR3 is CASSSQTGETEAFF. For the CDR3, the DNA is TGTGCCAGCAGTTCCCAGACAGGGGAAACTGAAGCTTTCTTT.

This chain joins TRBV5-1 and TRBJ1-5, with D perhaps TRBD1 (6 bases). Germline-derived CDR1 and CDR2 are SGHRS and YFSETQ. CDR3 length: 15 residues. Trimming stripped 3 bases from V and 3 bases from J, with 13 bases between. CDR3 DNA: TGCGCCAGCAGCTCCCACGCAGGGGACAATCAGCCCCAGCATTTT. Protein sequence: CASSSHAGDNQPQHF.

This clonotype was recorded a few times. The chain employs TRBV27 and TRBJ2-2; 7 bases match TRBD2. V dropped 5 bases and J dropped 6; count of bases not matched to a gene: 9. The germline CDR1 and CDR2 sequences are MNHEY and SMNVEV (reference sequence). This CDR3 spans 15 amino acids. The CDR3 here is CASSPERLAAGELFF. In DNA form, the CDR3 reads TGTGCCAGCAGTCCCGAACGACTAGCTGCCGGGGAGCTGTTTTTT.

This clonotype has only a few counts. This rearrangement joins TRBV20-1 to TRBJ2-3; perhaps TRBD2 as D (5 bases). This CDR3 is 15 amino acids long. With 0 bases removed from V and 4 bases from J, the gap between germline ends came to 14 bases. The V gene's germline CDR1 is DFQATT and CDR2 SNEGSKA (reference sequence). The CDR3 nucleotides are TGCAGTGCTAGAGATGAGGGCCCCATCCCAGATACGCAGTATTTT. Protein product: CSARDEGPIPDTQYF.

As concerns this clonotype: This may be a read error, as it is one base from a much larger clone. The chain combines TRBV5-1 with TRBJ2-3; 7 bases fit TRBD2. The ends lost 1 base at V and 0 bases at J; junction bases unmatched: 5. This CDR3 has 16 amino acids. Germline lookup yields CDR1 SGHRS and CDR2 YFSETQ. The DNA of the CDR3 is TGCGCCAGCAGCTTGCAGCTAGCGGATAGCACAGATACGCAGTATTTT. It yields the protein CASSLQLADSTDTQYF.

This chain links TRBV5-1 with TRBJ1-3; a possible D gene is TRBD1 (5 bases). Germline V CDR1 and CDR2: SGHRS, YFSETQ. Trimming shortened V by 1 base and J by 2 bases, and 16 bases separated the two germline ends. This CDR3 is built from 17 residues. CDR3 sequence reads: CASSLYRPGGTGNTIYF. Here the CDR3 DNA reads TGCGCCAGCAGCTTGTATCGTCCCGGGGGGACTGGAAACACCATATATTTT.

This clonotype was counted many times. The V call is TRBV19, the J call TRBJ1-4; D might be TRBD1 (6 bases). The CDR3 covers 14 residues. The V end was cut by 5 bases, the J end by 7 bases, with 14 bases between. Per the germline V gene, CDR1 is LNHDA and CDR2 is SQIVND (reference sequence). The CDR3 loop is CASSVGDIGEKLFF. The CDR3 DNA reads as TGTGCCAGTAGTGTGGGGGACATTGGTGAAAAACTGTTTTTT.

In this sample, this clonotype turned up many times. The V call is TRBV2, the J call TRBJ2-7; 9 bases fit TRBD1. The J segment lost 5 bases and the V segment lost 11 bases, leaving 10 bases of the junction unmatched. This CDR3 contains 13 residues. The germline gives CDR1 SNHLY, CDR2 FYNNEI. CDR3 DNA sequence: TGTGCCGACTCCGGGACAGGGAGCGACGAGCAGTACTTC. Encoded protein: CADSGTGSDEQYF. Using reference TRBV2 and TRBJ2-7 for the parts outside the CDR3, the full variable domain is EPEVTQTPSHQVTQMGQEVILRCVPISNHLYFYWYRQILGQKVEFLVSFYNNEISEKSEIFDDQFSVERPDGSNFTLKIRSTKLEDSAMYFCADSGTGSDEQYFGPGTRLTVT.

This clonotype was picked up many times. The V call is TRBV5-1, the J call TRBJ2-6, with D maybe TRBD1 (6 bases). Germline loops: CDR1 SGHRS, CDR2 YFSETQ. Trimming removed 2 bases at V and 0 bases at J, with 18 bases between. This CDR3 comprises 19 residues. This CDR3 reads CASSLGQLRMLSGANVLTF. In nucleotides, the CDR3 is TGCGCCAGCAGCTTAGGACAGCTCAGGATGCTCTCTGGGGCCAACGTCCTGACTTTC.

This clonotype occurred many times. The V call is TRBV10-3, the J call TRBJ1-2; D gene uncertain. The CDR3 length is 14 residues. Germline CDR1 reads ENHRY; CDR2 reads SYGVKD. Between the trimmed V and J ends, which lost 8 bases and 3 bases, there was a span of 16 bases. CDR3 loop: CAILESARDYGYTF. CDR3 bases: TGTGCCATCTTAGAATCCGCTAGGGACTATGGCTACACCTTC.

This clonotype was observed a few times. With a much larger clone just one base away, this may be a read error. The J gene is TRBJ2-5, the V gene TRBV3-1; D gene unclear. The length of the CDR3 is 11 residues. The V end lost 2 bases, the J end lost 4 bases, and 2 bases lay between the germline ends. CDR1 and CDR2 (germline): LGHDT, YNNKEL (reference sequence). The DNA of the CDR3 is TGTGCCAGCAGCCAATCAGAGACCCAGTACTTC. This encodes CASSQSETQYF.

The CDR3 DNA follows: TGTGCCAGCAGTTCGGAGGGACTCGCCTACAATGAGCAGTTCTTC. This translates into CASSSEGLAYNEQFF. The J gene is TRBJ2-1, the V gene TRBV6-2 or TRBV6-3; tentative D call: TRBD2 (6 bases). The germline gives CDR1 MNHEY, CDR2 SVGEGT. V dropped 4 bases and J dropped 2 bases, with 12 bases sitting between them. CDR3 size: 15 residues.

This clonotype was picked up many times. The V call is TRBV5-1, the J call TRBJ1-1, with D hard to call. Germline CDR1 SGHRS, CDR2 YFSETQ. The CDR3 runs to 15 residues. The germline V and J ends were trimmed by 0 bases and 0 bases, with 9 bases remaining between them. The chain's CDR3 is CASSLGGPLNTEAFF. CDR3 DNA: TGCGCCAGCAGCTTGGGAGGACCCCTGAACACTGAAGCTTTCTTT. Drawing the rest from reference TRBV5-1 and TRBJ1-1, the complete variable domain is KAGVTQTPRYLIKTRGQQVTLSCSPISGHRSVSWYQQTPGQGLQFLFEYFSETQRNKGNFPGRFSGRQFSNSRSEMNVSTLELGDSALYLCASSLGGPLNTEAFFGQGTRLTVV.